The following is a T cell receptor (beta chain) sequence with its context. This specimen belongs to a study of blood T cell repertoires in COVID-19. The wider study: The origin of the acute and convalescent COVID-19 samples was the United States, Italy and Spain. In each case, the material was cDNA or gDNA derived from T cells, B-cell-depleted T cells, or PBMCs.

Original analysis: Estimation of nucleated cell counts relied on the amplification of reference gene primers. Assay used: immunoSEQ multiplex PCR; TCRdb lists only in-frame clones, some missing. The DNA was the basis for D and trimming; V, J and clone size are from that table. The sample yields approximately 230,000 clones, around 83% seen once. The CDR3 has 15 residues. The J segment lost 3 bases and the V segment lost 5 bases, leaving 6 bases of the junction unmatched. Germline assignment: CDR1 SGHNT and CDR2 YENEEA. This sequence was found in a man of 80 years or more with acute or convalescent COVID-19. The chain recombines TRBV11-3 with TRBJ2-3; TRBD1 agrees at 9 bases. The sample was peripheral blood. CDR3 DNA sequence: TGTGCCAGCAGCCCAGGGGACAGGGTGACAGATACGCAGTATTTT. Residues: CASSPGDRVTDTQYF. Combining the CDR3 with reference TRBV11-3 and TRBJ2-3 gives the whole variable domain EAGVVQSPRYKIIEKKQPVAFWCNPISGHNTLYWYLQNLGQGPELLIRYENEEAVDDSQLPKDRFSAERLKGVDSTLKIQPAELGDSAVYLCASSPGDRVTDTQYFGPGTRLTVL.